This T cell receptor (beta chain) originates from a study of Graves' ophthalmopathy and Graves' hyperthyroidism (dated by TCRdb to between 2018 and 2020). Notes on the research overall: Peripheral blood was collected at initial diagnosis, before any treatment. The study used signatures of the TCR beta repertoire to tell Graves' ophthalmopathy apart from Graves' hyperthyroidism and to predict which patients would progress to ophthalmopathy. In total, 135 blood samples were TCR-sequenced: 40 to 45 ophthalmopathy, some 75 hyperthyroidism and some 17 hyperthyroidism-to-ophthalmopathy patients. To explore V-J signatures that distinguish ophthalmopathy from hyperthyroidism, a discovery set of under 110 patients was enrolled, made up of about 40 with ophthalmopathy and fewer than 60 with stable hyperthyroidism. An independent validation cohort was composed of roughly 18 hyperthyroidism patients and 17 patients who later progressed from hyperthyroidism to ophthalmopathy. T-cell repertoires of thyroid tissue and blood were compared in 5 or 6 hyperthyroidism patients. Following sampling, methimazole starting at 30 mg daily was administered to hyperthyroidism patients, and high-dose intravenous methylprednisolone was administered to ophthalmopathy patients. The roughly 100 discovery patients were randomly divided into training and test sets at a 7:3 ratio. The study at large found these results: Most expanded thyroid clonotypes with a frequency above 0.001 also appeared in blood, which suggests that blood repertoires may reflect the immune response in the thyroid. In cross-validation, the 13-signature model distinguished ophthalmopathy from stable hyperthyroidism with around 90% sensitivity and around 81% specificity, while in the test set the corresponding values were about 80% and 75%. In validation, the model predicted ophthalmopathy progression with 55% to 71% sensitivity and approximately 78% specificity; roughly eleven predicted patients were CT-confirmed with GO in a median of about 7.1 months. Sample size was not predetermined statistically, and investigators were not blinded to group allocation.

TCR beta CDR3 regions were amplified from RNA transcripts for repertoire sequencing. A first-round RT-PCR used HTBI primers with the Qiagen OneStep RT-PCR kit, followed by a second-round multiplex PCR, size selection and purification. Libraries were sequenced paired-end with 100 bp reads on an Illumina HiSeq2000. The original methods were these. SOAPnuke was used to process the reads, removing any read that contained adapters or uncalled bases, had a mean Phred below 15, or lacked an exact match to the constant primer or identifier. High-quality paired reads were merged with COPE v1.2.5. Each unique nucleotide sequence was treated as a clonotype, and MiTCR v1.1 was used to align the clonotypes to the IMGT TRB V, D and J references. Analysis was restricted to V-J combinations with a frequency above 0.0001, which covered about 99% of repertoires. For each V-J combination, a TCR clonal expansion and chaos score was defined as F50 clonal expansion divided by the chaos observed in the TCRdist matrix. Welch's t-statistics and random forest were used to reduce features to about 14 V-J combinations, which were fed into a naive Bayes classifier. The similarity between thyroid and blood repertoires was quantified using the Morisita-Horn index. In TCRdb, the public reads were trimmed at Q25 with fastp and aligned with MiXCR, with productive beta chains retained. A single entry per CDR3 protein holds the most common genes and DNA from its merged rows. The V and J calls shown here were made by TCRdb, not taken from the authors' results. Across this sample there are about 220,000 distinct CDR3 sequences, with roughly 21% seen only once. The top ten clones comprise roughly 40% of the sample.

Ophthalmopathy patients were characterized by moderately to severely active disease, a Clinical Activity Score of at least 3, a NOSPECS grade of at least 4, and a disease duration under 3 months. Patients were excluded if they had other autoimmune diseases, uncontrolled infections, pregnancy or lactation. Clinical symptoms, serum thyroxine, TRAb, thyroid ultrasound and orbital computed tomography formed the basis of the diagnosis. Using Ficoll-Paque density gradient centrifugation, PBMCs were isolated from roughly 9.2 ml of fresh peripheral blood. Total RNA was extracted with Trizol reagent and quality-checked on an Agilent 2100 Bioanalyzer. This clonotype was seen at least ten times. It has no known antigen specificity. One base away there is no much larger clone; base qualities are not given. This receptor was identified in a woman in her forties or fifties with Graves' ophthalmopathy. Donor details come from another sample of the same person, matched by shared clones. Sequencing was done on a sample of peripheral blood.

The sequenced DNA: TGCAGTGCTAACCCAGGGGGCGCTAGGCATCAGCCCCAGCATTTT. Its protein product is CSANPGGARHQPQHF. The chain is assembled from TRBV20-1 and TRBJ1-5, and TRBD1 aligns with 8 junction nucleotides. Reading the germline V gene (reference sequence) gives CDR1 DFQATT and CDR2 SNEGSKA. Relative to germline, V is missing 4 bases and J is missing 5 bases, with 10 bases of the junction outside any gene match. Measured from the cysteine to the phenylalanine, the CDR3 is 15 residues long. Just CDR3 DNA is preserved here, 45 bases in frame from base 1.